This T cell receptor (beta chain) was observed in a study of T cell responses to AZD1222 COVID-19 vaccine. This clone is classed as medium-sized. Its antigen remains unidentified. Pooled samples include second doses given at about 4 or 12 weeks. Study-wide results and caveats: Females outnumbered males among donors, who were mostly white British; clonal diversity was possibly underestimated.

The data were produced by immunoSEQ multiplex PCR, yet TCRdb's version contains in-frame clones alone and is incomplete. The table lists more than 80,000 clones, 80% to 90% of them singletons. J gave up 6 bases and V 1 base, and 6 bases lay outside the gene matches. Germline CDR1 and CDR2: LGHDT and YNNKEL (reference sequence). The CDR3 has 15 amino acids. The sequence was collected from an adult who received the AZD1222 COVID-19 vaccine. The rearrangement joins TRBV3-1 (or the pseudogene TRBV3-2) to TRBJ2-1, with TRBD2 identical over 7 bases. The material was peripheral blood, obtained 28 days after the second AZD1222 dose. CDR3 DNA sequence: TGTGCCAGCAGCCAAGTTGGACTAGGAAGCAATGAGCAGTTCTTC. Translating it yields CASSQVGLGSNEQFF.